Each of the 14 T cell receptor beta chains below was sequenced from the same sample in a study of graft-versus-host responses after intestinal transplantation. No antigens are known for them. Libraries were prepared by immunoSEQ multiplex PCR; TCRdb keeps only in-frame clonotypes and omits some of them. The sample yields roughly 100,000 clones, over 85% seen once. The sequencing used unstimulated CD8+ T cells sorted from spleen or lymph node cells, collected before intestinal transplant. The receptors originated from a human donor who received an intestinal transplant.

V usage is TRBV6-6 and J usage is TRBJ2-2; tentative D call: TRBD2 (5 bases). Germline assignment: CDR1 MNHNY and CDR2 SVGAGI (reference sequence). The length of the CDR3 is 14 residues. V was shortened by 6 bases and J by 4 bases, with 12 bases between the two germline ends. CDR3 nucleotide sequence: TGTGCCAGCAGCCTAGAGGGAGTCACCGGGGAGCTGTTTTTT. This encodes CASSLEGVTGELFF.

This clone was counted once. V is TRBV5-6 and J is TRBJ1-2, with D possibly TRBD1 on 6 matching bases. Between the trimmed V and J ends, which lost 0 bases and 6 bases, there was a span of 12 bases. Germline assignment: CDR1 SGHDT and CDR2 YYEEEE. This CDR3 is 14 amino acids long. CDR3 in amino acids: CASSLDGGLDGYTF. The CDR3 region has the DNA TGTGCCAGCAGCTTGGATGGGGGGCTGGATGGCTACACCTTC.

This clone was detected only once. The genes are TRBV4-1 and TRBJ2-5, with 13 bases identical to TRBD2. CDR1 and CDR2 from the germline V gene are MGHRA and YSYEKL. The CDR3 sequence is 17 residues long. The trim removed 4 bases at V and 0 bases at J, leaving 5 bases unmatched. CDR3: CASSLLAGGTNQETQYF. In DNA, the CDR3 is TGCGCCAGCAGCCTACTAGCGGGGGGGACGAACCAAGAGACCCAGTACTTC.

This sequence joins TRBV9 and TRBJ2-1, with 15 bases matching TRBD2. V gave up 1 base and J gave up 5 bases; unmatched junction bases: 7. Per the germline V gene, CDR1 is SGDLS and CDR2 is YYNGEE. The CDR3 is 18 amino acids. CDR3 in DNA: TGTGCCAGCAGCGTATTTCGGACTAGCGGGGGGGTACACAATGAGCAGTTCTTC. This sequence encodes CASSVFRTSGGVHNEQFF.

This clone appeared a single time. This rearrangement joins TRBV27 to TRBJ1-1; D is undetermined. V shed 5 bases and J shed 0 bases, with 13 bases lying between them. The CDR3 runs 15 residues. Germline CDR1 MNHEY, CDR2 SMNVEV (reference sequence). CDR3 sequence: CASSPSRSMNTEAFF. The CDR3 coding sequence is TGTGCCAGCAGTCCTAGTAGGAGTATGAACACTGAAGCTTTCTTT.

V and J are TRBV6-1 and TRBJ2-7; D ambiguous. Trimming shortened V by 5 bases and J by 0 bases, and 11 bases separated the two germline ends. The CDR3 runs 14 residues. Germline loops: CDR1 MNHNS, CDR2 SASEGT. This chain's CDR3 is CASSTGRNSYEQYF. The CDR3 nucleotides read TGTGCCAGCAGTACCGGACGGAACTCCTACGAGCAGTACTTC.

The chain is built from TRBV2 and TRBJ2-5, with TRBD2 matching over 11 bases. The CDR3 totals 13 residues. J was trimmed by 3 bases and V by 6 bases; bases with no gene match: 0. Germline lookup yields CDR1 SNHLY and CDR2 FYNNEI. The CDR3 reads CASRGLAEETQYF. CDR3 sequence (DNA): TGTGCCAGCAGGGGACTAGCGGAAGAGACCCAGTACTTC.

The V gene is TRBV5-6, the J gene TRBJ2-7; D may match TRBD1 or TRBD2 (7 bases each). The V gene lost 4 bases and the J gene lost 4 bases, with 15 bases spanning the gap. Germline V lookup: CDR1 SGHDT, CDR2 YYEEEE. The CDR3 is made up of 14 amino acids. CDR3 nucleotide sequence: TGTGCCAGCAGCCACCGACAGGGAGGGTACGAGCAGTACTTC. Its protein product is CASSHRQGGYEQYF.

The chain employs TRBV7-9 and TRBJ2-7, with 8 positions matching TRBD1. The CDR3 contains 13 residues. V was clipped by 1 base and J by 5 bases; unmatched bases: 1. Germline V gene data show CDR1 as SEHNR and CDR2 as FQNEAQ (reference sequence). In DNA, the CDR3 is TGTGCCAGCAGCTTAGGACAGGGGAACGAGCAGTACTTC. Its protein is CASSLGQGNEQYF.

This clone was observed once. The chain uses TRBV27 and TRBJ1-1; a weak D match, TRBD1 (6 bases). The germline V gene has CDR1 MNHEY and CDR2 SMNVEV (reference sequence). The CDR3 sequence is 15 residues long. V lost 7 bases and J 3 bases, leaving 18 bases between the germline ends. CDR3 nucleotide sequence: TGTGCCAGCACCCAGGATGGGGGCGCGGACACTGAAGCTTTCTTT. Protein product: CASTQDGGADTEAFF.

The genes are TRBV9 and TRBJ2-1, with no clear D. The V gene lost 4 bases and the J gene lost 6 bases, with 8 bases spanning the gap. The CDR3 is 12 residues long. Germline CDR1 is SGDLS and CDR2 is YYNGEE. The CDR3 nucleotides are TGTGCCAGCAGCCATAGGTCCAATGAGCAGTTCTTC. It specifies CASSHRSNEQFF.

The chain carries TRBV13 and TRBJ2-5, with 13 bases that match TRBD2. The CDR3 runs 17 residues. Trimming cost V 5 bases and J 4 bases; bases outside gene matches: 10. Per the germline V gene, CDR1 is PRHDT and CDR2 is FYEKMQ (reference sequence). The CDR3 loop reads CASSRTSGGAGRETQYF. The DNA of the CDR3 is TGTGCCAGCAGCCGAACTAGCGGGGGGGCGGGAAGAGAGACCCAGTACTTC.

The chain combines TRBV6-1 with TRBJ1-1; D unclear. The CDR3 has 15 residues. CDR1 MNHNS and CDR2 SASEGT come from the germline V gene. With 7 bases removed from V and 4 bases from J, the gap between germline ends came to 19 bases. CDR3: CASTIGQVMGTEAFF. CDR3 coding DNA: TGTGCCAGCACCATCGGCCAAGTAATGGGCACTGAAGCTTTCTTT.

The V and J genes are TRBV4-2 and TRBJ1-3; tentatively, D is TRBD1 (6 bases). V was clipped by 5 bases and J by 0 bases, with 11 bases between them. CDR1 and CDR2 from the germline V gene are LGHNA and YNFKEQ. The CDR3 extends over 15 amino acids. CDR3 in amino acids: CASSGDRSSGNTIYF. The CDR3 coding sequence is TGTGCCAGCAGCGGTGACAGGAGCTCTGGAAACACCATATATTTT.